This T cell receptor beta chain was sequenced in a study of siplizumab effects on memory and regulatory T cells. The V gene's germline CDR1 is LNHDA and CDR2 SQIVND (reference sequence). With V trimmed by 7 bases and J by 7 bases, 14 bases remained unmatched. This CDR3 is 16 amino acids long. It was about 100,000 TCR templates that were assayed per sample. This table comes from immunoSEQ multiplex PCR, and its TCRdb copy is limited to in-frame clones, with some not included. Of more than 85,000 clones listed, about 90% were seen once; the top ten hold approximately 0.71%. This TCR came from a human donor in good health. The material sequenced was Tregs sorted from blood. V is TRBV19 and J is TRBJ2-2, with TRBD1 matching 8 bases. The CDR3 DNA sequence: TGTGCCAGTACCTTCTATTGGACAGGGACGTTCGGGGAGCTGTTTTTT. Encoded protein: CASTFYWTGTFGELFF.